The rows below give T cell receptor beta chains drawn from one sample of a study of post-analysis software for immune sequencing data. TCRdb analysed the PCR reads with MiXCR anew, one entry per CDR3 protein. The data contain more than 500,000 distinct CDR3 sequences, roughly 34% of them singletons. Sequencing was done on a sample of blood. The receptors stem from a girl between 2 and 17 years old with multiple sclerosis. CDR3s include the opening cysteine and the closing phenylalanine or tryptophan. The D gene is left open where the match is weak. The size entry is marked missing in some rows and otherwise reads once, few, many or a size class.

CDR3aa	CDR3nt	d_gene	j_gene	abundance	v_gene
CASSYSQAYGYTF	TGTGCCAGCAGTTATAGTCAGGCCTATGGCTACACCTTC	.	TRBJ1-2	few	TRBV6-5
CASSYSWSGGLGNEQFF	TGTGCCAGCAGTTACTCTTGGTCGGGGGGATTAGGCAATGAGCAGTTCTTC	TRBD2	TRBJ2-1	.	TRBV6-6
CASSVVLATEAFF	TGTGCCAGCAGCGTAGTATTGGCCACTGAAGCTTTCTTT	.	TRBJ1-1	.	TRBV9
CASSRPGTLQETQYF	TGCGCCAGCAGCCGACCCGGGACTCTACAAGAGACCCAGTACTTC	.	TRBJ2-5	.	TRBV5-1
CASSREGHHSMDNEQFF	TGTGCCAGCAGCCGAGAGGGGCACCACAGCATGGACAATGAGCAGTTCTTC	.	TRBJ2-1	.	TRBV3-1
CASSQDWDRVRRTDTQYF	TGCGCCAGCAGCCAAGATTGGGACAGGGTTCGGCGGACAGATACGCAGTATTTT	TRBD1	TRBJ2-3	.	TRBV4-1
CASSQVTEQFF	TGTGCCAGCAGCCAAGTAACTGAGCAGTTCTTC	.	TRBJ2-1	.	TRBV3-1
CASSLSFGAGGANEQFF	TGTGCCAGCAGCTTGAGCTTTGGGGCTGGGGGGGCAAATGAGCAGTTCTTC	.	TRBJ2-1	.	TRBV5-4
CASSLWDREYTEAFF	TGTGCCAGCAGCTTATGGGACAGGGAATACACTGAAGCTTTCTTT	TRBD1	TRBJ1-1	once	TRBV7-6
CASSPPEGGETQYF	TGTGCCAGCTCACCACCGGAGGGTGGAGAGACCCAGTACTTC	.	TRBJ2-5	few	TRBV18
CASSETRGTDTQYF	TGTGCCAGCAGTGAGACACGGGGAACAGATACGCAGTATTTT	.	TRBJ2-3	.	TRBV2
CASSVGVGYTF	TGTGCCAGCAGCGTAGGAGTCGGCTACACCTTC	.	TRBJ1-2	.	TRBV9
CATSDLSAQYF	TGTGCCACCAGTGATTTAAGCGCTCAGTACTTC	.	TRBJ2-5	.	TRBV24-1
CAGTLSGGGSRTQYF	TGTGCCGGCACCCTCAGCGGGGGGGGTAGTCGGACCCAGTACTTC	TRBD2	TRBJ2-5	.	TRBV6-1
CSARETSGGAGEQFF	TGCAGTGCTAGAGAAACTAGCGGGGGGGCAGGTGAGCAGTTCTTC	TRBD2	TRBJ2-1	.	TRBV20-1
CASSQVPTSGGNEQYF	TGTGCCAGCAGCCAAGTTCCCACTAGCGGGGGCAATGAGCAGTACTTC	TRBD2	TRBJ2-4	.	TRBV3-1
CASSTDSENYGYTF	TGCGCCAGCAGCACGGACAGCGAAAACTATGGCTACACCTTC	.	TRBJ1-2	few	TRBV5-1
CASSAGTLGTDTQYF	TGTGCCAGCAGCGCCGGGACTCTCGGCACAGATACGCAGTATTTT	.	TRBJ2-3	.	TRBV9
CASKIGQGDQPQHF	TGCGCCAGCAAAATCGGGCAGGGTGATCAGCCCCAGCATTTT	.	TRBJ1-5	.	TRBV5-1
CASSFMTGGTEAFF	TGTGCCAGCAGCTTCATGACAGGAGGTACTGAAGCTTTCTTT	.	TRBJ1-1	few	TRBV7-9
CASSLGPGYDTQYF	TGCGCCAGCAGCTTGGGCCCCGGTTATGATACGCAGTATTTT	.	TRBJ2-3	few	TRBV5-1
CASSPMGQGEDPQHF	TGCGCCAGCAGCCCGATGGGACAGGGAGAAGATCCCCAGCATTTT	TRBD1	TRBJ1-5	.	TRBV5-1
CSARPTAPTNTGELFF	TGCAGTGCTAGACCAACGGCCCCGACGAACACCGGGGAGCTGTTTTTT	.	TRBJ2-2	.	TRBV20-1
CASSYSGYNQPQHF	TGTGCCAGCAGTTACTCAGGGTACAATCAGCCCCAGCATTTT	.	TRBJ1-5	.	TRBV6-5
CASSLHQSSPLAYF	TGTGCCAGCAGCTTACATCAGAGCTCCCCGCTCGCGTACTTC	.	TRBJ2-7	many	TRBV7-6
CASSPDTAYSYEQYF	TGTGCCAGCAGTCCGGACACCGCCTACTCCTACGAGCAGTACTTC	.	TRBJ2-7	many	TRBV6-5
CASSSGQGGSPHSPLHF	TGCGCCAGCAGTTCCGGACAGGGGGGCTCCCCTCATTCACCCCTCCACTTT	TRBD1	TRBJ1-6	.	TRBV5-1
CASSYSSSGVTEAFF	TGTGCCAGCAGTTACTCGAGCTCAGGGGTCACTGAAGCTTTCTTT	.	TRBJ1-1	.	TRBV6-5
CASSLNGGAGETQYF	TGTGCCAGCAGCTTAAACGGGGGGGCCGGGGAGACCCAGTACTTC	TRBD2	TRBJ2-5	.	TRBV7-6
CASSPGLYNEQFF	TGTGCCAGCAGCCCCGGACTCTACAATGAGCAGTTCTTC	.	TRBJ2-1	many	TRBV11-1
CSAKRAEYGYTF	TGCAGTGCTAAAAGGGCTGAATACGGCTACACCTTC	.	TRBJ1-2	.	TRBV20-1
CSARDPWQGNGYTF	TGCAGTGCTAGAGATCCTTGGCAGGGAAATGGCTACACCTTC	.	TRBJ1-2	.	TRBV20-1
CASSLGLAGGMGTDTQYF	TGTGCCAGCAGCTTGGGTCTAGCGGGGGGAATGGGCACAGATACGCAGTATTTT	TRBD2	TRBJ2-3	once	TRBV5-5
CASSPGSTGTQYF	TGTGCCAGCAGTCCGGGGTCCACAGGTACGCAGTATTTT	.	TRBJ2-3	few	TRBV12-3/TRBV12-4
CASSRSGTGIVLTEAFF	TGTGCCAGCTCACGCTCCGGGACAGGGATAGTACTCACTGAAGCTTTCTTT	TRBD1	TRBJ1-1	.	TRBV18
CAIRPGTGHDSGANVLTF	TGTGCCATCAGGCCCGGGACGGGACATGACTCTGGGGCCAACGTCCTGACTTTC	.	TRBJ2-6	few	TRBV10-3
CASSTYLGTDNEQFF	TGCGCCAGCAGCACATATCTGGGGACTGACAATGAGCAGTTCTTC	.	TRBJ2-1	.	TRBV11-2
CASRVPGRTMNTEAFF	TGTGCCAGCAGAGTCCCCGGACGTACCATGAACACTGAAGCTTTCTTT	.	TRBJ1-1	few	TRBV6-1
CAILRGGSTDTQYF	TGTGCCATCCTAAGGGGGGGGAGCACAGATACGCAGTATTTT	.	TRBJ2-3	once	TRBV10-3
CASTGARGDSPPHF	TGTGCCAGCACGGGGGCCCGGGGGGATTCACCCCCCCACTTT	.	TRBJ1-6	once	TRBV2
CASSLRGQGYDEQFF	TGTGCCAGCAGCTTAAGGGGACAGGGGTACGATGAGCAGTTCTTC	TRBD1	TRBJ2-1	.	TRBV7-3
CAGSLKGGGTEAFF	TGCGCCGGCAGCTTGAAGGGGGGGGGCACTGAAGCTTTCTTT	.	TRBJ1-1	once	TRBV5-1
CASSLVDSNQPQHF	TGTGCCAGCAGCTTAGTTGACAGCAATCAGCCCCAGCATTTT	.	TRBJ1-5	few	TRBV11-2
CASSQFGRGASNIQYF	TGCGCCAGCAGCCAATTCGGGAGGGGTGCTTCGAACATTCAGTACTTC	TRBD2	TRBJ2-4	few	TRBV4-1
CATSSRDRGSNEQYF	TGTGCCACCAGCAGCCGGGACAGGGGGTCCAACGAGCAGTACTTC	TRBD1	TRBJ2-7	few	TRBV15
CSVDRDPSTDTQYF	TGCAGCGTTGACAGGGACCCAAGCACAGATACGCAGTATTTT	.	TRBJ2-3	.	TRBV29-1
CASSQGVDGGYTF	TGCGCCAGCAGCCAAGGTGTTGACGGGGGCTACACCTTC	.	TRBJ1-2	.	TRBV5-1
CASSVQLGDLGDNEQFF	TGTGCCAGCAGCGTTCAACTCGGGGACTTAGGGGACAATGAGCAGTTCTTC	.	TRBJ2-1	many	TRBV9
CASSMGLAGGPRNEQYF	TGTGCCAGTAGTATGGGACTAGCGGGGGGGCCGCGGAACGAGCAGTACTTC	TRBD2	TRBJ2-7	few	TRBV19
CASSRRGLTDTQYF	TGTGCTAGCAGCCGCCGAGGGCTCACAGATACGCAGTATTTT	.	TRBJ2-3	.	TRBV7-9
CSVGGVNYGYTF	TGCAGCGTTGGTGGGGTCAACTATGGCTACACCTTC	.	TRBJ1-2	few	TRBV29-1
CASSLAPSGFYTDTQYF	TGTGCCAGCAGCTTAGCTCCTAGCGGGTTCTACACAGATACGCAGTATTTT	TRBD2	TRBJ2-3	.	TRBV11-2
CASSPLQGTTEAFF	TGTGCCAGCAGCCCGCTACAGGGTACCACTGAAGCTTTCTTT	.	TRBJ1-1	.	TRBV7-9
CASSLFSFAGDTQYF	TGCGCCAGCAGCTTGTTCTCTTTCGCGGGAGATACGCAGTATTTT	.	TRBJ2-3	.	TRBV5-1